This T cell receptor (beta chain) was recovered during a study of OX40 agonist ivuxolimab in advanced cancers. As for the study in general: Patients with prior anti-PD-1, anti-PD-L1 or anti-CTLA-4 therapy were eligible; roughly 41% had some. Overall study findings and caveats: Part of the nonresponder group also had normalized T-cell clonal expansion that was low.

Generated by immunoSEQ multiplex PCR, the TCRdb table keeps only in-frame clones and is missing some. Of about 64,000 clones listed, 87% are singletons. In regard to this clone: Its antigen is still unknown. The sample carries other DNA sequences with the same CDR3.

Germline CDR1 SGHRS, CDR2 YFSETQ. V shed 2 bases, J shed 2 bases, and the junction held 3 bases outside the gene matches. The CDR3 covers 15 residues. Sample: CD4+ or CD8+ T cells sorted from blood, taken in a trial of the OX40 agonist ivuxolimab. The genes are TRBV5-1 and TRBJ2-3, with 9 bases lining up with TRBD1. The receptor comes from an adult with an advanced solid tumor such as melanoma, head and neck, liver or kidney cancer. The CDR3 is CASSFGQGYTDTQYF. The CDR3 DNA reads as TGCGCCAGCAGCTTTGGACAGGGGTACACAGATACGCAGTATTTT.